These T cell receptor beta chains were read from a single sample in a study of T-cell reconstitution after alpha-beta-depleted transplantation in children. TCRdb fed the PCR reads into MiXCR, producing one record per CDR3 protein. Here the sample spans over 85,000 distinct CDR3 sequences, 10% being singletons. The sample consisted of PBMCs from the stem cell graft donor, taken from the stem cell graft. The receptors were gathered from a human donor who donated a stem cell graft to a child with acute lymphoblastic leukemia. Both conserved end residues are part of each CDR3. Clone sizes are shown as once, few, many, or a class for an expanded clone.

14,TRBV5-1,TRBJ2-1,many,CASSLGTTLREQFF
14,TRBV7-2,TRBJ2-7,many,CASSRRGDTYEQYF
17,TRBV7-2,TRBJ2-7,few,CASSLAPPLAGAYEQYF
16,TRBV5-1,TRBJ1-3,many,CASSLAVQGTGNTIYF
11,TRBV6-5,TRBJ2-7,many,CASRPGPEQYF
16,TRBV5-1,TRBJ2-3,many,CASSPPPGTRTDTQYF
17,TRBV24-1,TRBJ2-1,many,CATSDVLRTSGGNEQFF
15,TRBV4-1,TRBJ1-5,many,CASSQDNGGNQPQHF
15,TRBV5-1,TRBJ1-1,few,CASSLHGAANTEAFF
17,TRBV15,TRBJ2-3,many,CATSRDLPASGADTQYF
15,TRBV12-3/TRBV12-4,TRBJ1-5,many,CASTSMLGGVQPQHF
13,TRBV12-3/TRBV12-4,TRBJ1-1,many,CASTPGAGLSAFF
16,TRBV12-3/TRBV12-4,TRBJ2-3,many,CASSHVAGPGTDTQYF
17,TRBV5-1,TRBJ2-5,many,CASSSLILGTHQETQYF
14,TRBV3-1,TRBJ2-2,many,CASSHQGVTGELFF
14,TRBV5-6,TRBJ2-7,many,CASSLEGALYEQYF